This TCR beta chain was observed in a study of shared clonotypes between healthy human individuals. Study background: Each donor's CD4 naive and CD4 memory cells filled three plates apiece, CD8 naive two, and CD8 memory one. Whole-study results and caveats: Sampling used blood alone; tissue repertoires probably differ. A few donors showed sharing of around 5.3% of naive CD4 clonotypes.

The repertoire was sequenced with immunoSEQ multiplex PCR; TCRdb's copy has only in-frame clones and lacks some. The sample holds millions of clones, just under 95% seen once. About this clone: What it binds is unknown.

The CDR3 has 16 residues. The germline V gene has CDR1 MNHEY and CDR2 SMNVEV (reference sequence). Trimming removed 0 bases from V and 5 bases from J; junction bases left unmatched: 7. It was CD45RO-negative cells, positively selected for CCR7, that made up naive CD8 cells, with terminally differentiated effector memory CD45RA+ cells excluded. Sample: naive CD8+ T cells sorted from blood. The rearrangement joins TRBV27 to TRBJ2-1; 7 nucleotides agree with TRBD1. This receptor was taken from a man between 18 and 29 years old in good health. CDR3 region: CASSLSAGTANNEQFF. CDR3 DNA: TGTGCCAGCAGTTTATCGGCCGGGACAGCCAACAATGAGCAGTTCTTC.